A single sample is the source of the 9 T cell receptor beta chains below, sequenced in a study of blood T cell repertoires in COVID-19. Sequencing used immunoSEQ multiplex PCR; TCRdb keeps in-frame clones, though not all of them. The sample lists about 73,000 clones, approximately 83% seen once, with around 6% in the top ten. Sequenced input: peripheral blood. The receptors stem from a woman in her sixties or seventies with acute or convalescent COVID-19.

This chain connects TRBV7-8 to TRBJ1-1, with 7 bases that match TRBD1. With V trimmed by 1 base and J by 7 bases, 3 bases remained unmatched. This CDR3 is 13 amino acids long. Germline lookup yields CDR1 SGHVS and CDR2 FQNEAQ. CDR3 DNA sequence: TGTGCCAGCAGCTTAGAGGGGGCGCGTGAAGCTTTCTTT. Its protein is CASSLEGAREAFF.

V is TRBV5-1 and J is TRBJ2-3; weak D call: TRBD1 (6 bases). There are 15 residues in the CDR3. The germline gives CDR1 SGHRS, CDR2 YFSETQ. V was cut by 0 bases and J by 5 bases, with 13 bases left in between. CDR3 sequence reads: CASSLVQGPRDTQYF. The CDR3 region has the DNA TGCGCCAGCAGCTTGGTCCAGGGGCCGAGAGATACGCAGTATTTT.

V is TRBV5-5 and J is TRBJ1-5; D ambiguous. CDR3 length: 13 amino acids. Germline values: CDR1 SGHKS, CDR2 YYEKEE (reference sequence). Trimming removed 4 bases at V and 4 bases at J, with 9 bases between. CDR3 amino acids: CASSRQENQPQHF. The CDR3, as DNA: TGTGCCAGCAGCCGCCAAGAGAATCAGCCCCAGCATTTT.

The V gene is TRBV5-6, the J gene TRBJ1-2; 12 positions agree with TRBD1. The CDR3 is 14 residues long. Per germline, CDR1 SGHDT and CDR2 YYEEEE. Unmatched junction bases numbered 2, after V lost 4 bases and J lost 4 bases. This chain's CDR3 is CASSVGQGAYGYTF. The CDR3 DNA reads TGTGCCAGCAGCGTGGGACAGGGGGCCTATGGCTACACCTTC.

As regards this clone: The same CDR3 can be traced to other DNA sequences in this sample. The rearrangement joins TRBV19 to TRBJ2-5; D call uncertain. The length of the CDR3 is 13 residues. In germline, CDR1 is LNHDA, CDR2 SQIVND (reference sequence). Trimming removed 5 bases at V and 1 base at J, with 8 bases between. CDR3 in amino acids: CASSEQFQETQYF. DNA of the CDR3: TGTGCCAGTAGTGAACAGTTCCAAGAGACCCAGTACTTC.

The rearrangement uses TRBV5-6 and TRBJ1-5; 11 nucleotides match TRBD1. This CDR3 comprises 18 residues. Germline lookup yields CDR1 SGHDT and CDR2 YYEEEE. J lost 0 bases, V lost 4 bases, and 9 bases had no gene match. CDR3 in amino acids: CASSPGTGGLYSNQPQHF. The CDR3 DNA reads TGTGCCAGCAGCCCCGGGACAGGGGGATTATATAGCAATCAGCCCCAGCATTTT.

V gene TRBV7-2 combines with J gene TRBJ1-2; D remains unclear. V was trimmed by 5 bases and J by 3 bases, leaving 19 bases between them. The germline V gene encodes CDR1 SGHTA and CDR2 FQGNSA. There are 16 residues in the CDR3. The CDR3 bases are TGTGCCAGCAGCCCTACCCGACAACCCCGAGACTATGGCTACACCTTC. This encodes CASSPTRQPRDYGYTF. The variable domain in full, with the rest retrieved from reference TRBV7-2 and TRBJ1-2, is GAGVSQSPSNKVTEKGKDVELRCDPISGHTALYWYRQSLGQGLEFLIYFQGNSAPDKSGLPSDRFSAERTGGSVSTLTIQRTQQEDSAVYLCASSPTRQPRDYGYTFGSGTRLTVV.

This clone was counted between two and nine times. The chain employs TRBV3-1 (or the pseudogene TRBV3-2) and TRBJ2-3; D unresolved. CDR1 is LGHDT and CDR2 is YNNKEL in the germline V gene (reference sequence). Deletions cut 4 bases from V and 6 bases from J, with 11 bases between. The CDR3 loop spans 13 amino acids. The CDR3 coding sequence is TGTGCCAGCAGCCCAACTTACGGGGATACGCAGTATTTT. This gives the protein CASSPTYGDTQYF.

The chain couples TRBV29-1 to TRBJ1-3; D uncertain. V was shortened by 7 bases and J by 0 bases, with 10 bases between the two germline ends. CDR3 length: 13 residues. The V gene's germline CDR1 is SQVTM and CDR2 ANQGSEA. CDR3 nucleotides: TGCAGCGCATTAGAGAGCTCTGGAAACACCATATATTTT. Its translation: CSALESSGNTIYF.